This TCR beta chain originates from a study of shared clonotypes between healthy human individuals. Ten immunoSEQ deep assay plates were used to sequence the DNA of unsorted PBMCs. Sequenced by immunoSEQ multiplex PCR; TCRdb stores in-frame clones only, minus some. The data contain fewer than 650,000 clones, 76% of them singletons. Trimming pared 0 bases from V and 4 bases from J, leaving 10 bases between. The germline V gene encodes CDR1 GTSNPN and CDR2 SVGIG (reference sequence). The CDR3 has 14 amino acids. Sequencing used PBMCs. The receptor comes from a woman between 35 and 50 years old in good health. Some clones in this sample may be carry-over from other donors' samples. The chain uses TRBV30 and TRBJ1-5, with D perhaps matching TRBD1 (5 bases). The CDR3 DNA reads TGTGCCTGGAGTGTCGCGGGGGGTAATCAGCCCCAGCATTTT. Protein sequence: CAWSVAGGNQPQHF.